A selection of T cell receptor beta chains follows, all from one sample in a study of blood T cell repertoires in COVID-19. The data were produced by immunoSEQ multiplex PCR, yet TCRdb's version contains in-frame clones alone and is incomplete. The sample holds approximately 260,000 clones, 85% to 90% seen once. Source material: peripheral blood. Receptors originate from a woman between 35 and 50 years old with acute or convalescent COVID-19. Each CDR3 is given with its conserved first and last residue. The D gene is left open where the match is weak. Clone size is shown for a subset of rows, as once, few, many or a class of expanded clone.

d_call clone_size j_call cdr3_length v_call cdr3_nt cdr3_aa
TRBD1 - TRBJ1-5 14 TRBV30 TGTGCCTGGGCCGGGACAGGGAGGGGGCAGCCCCAGCATTTT CAWAGTGRGQPQHF
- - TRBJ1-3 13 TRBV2 TGTGCCAGCAGCCTCAGCTCTGGAAACACCATATATTTT CASSLSSGNTIYF
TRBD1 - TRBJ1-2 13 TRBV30 TGTGCCTGGAGTGTACGGGCAGGGGGTGGCTACACCTTC CAWSVRAGGGYTF
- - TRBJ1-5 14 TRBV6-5 TGTGCCAGCAGTCACTCCGGGACAAACCAGCCCCAGCATTTT CASSHSGTNQPQHF
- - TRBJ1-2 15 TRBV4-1 TGCGCCAGCAGCCAAGTCGCAGGGCAGGGCTATGGCTACACCTTC CASSQVAGQGYGYTF
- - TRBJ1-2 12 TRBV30 TGTGCCTGGAGTGTACGAGGTGGGGGCTACACCTTC CAWSVRGGGYTF
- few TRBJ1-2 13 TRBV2 TGTGCCAGCAGCCGTCAGACAAACTATGGCTACACCTTC CASSRQTNYGYTF
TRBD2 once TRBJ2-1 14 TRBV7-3 TGTGCCAGCAGCCCGACGGGAGCGGGAAATGAGCAGTTCTTC CASSPTGAGNEQFF
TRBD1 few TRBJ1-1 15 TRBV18 TGTGCCAGCTCGTCAAGGGGGCAGGCGAACACTGAAGCTTTCTTT CASSSRGQANTEAFF
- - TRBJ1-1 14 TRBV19 TGTGCCAGTAGCGTGGGGAGGCTCGGCACTGAAGCTTTCTTT CASSVGRLGTEAFF
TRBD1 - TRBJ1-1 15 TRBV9 TGTGCCAGCAGCGTAGAGGGGACAGGGGATTATAGAGCTTTCTTT CASSVEGTGDYRAFF
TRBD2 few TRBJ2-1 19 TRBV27 TGTGCCAGCAGGCCTAGTGGGACTAGCGGGGGCTTAACCTACAATGAGCAGTTCTTC CASRPSGTSGGLTYNEQFF
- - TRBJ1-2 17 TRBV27 TGTGCCAGCAGTTACCTCGAACTGGCTCTCTCAGGCTATGGCTACACCTTC CASSYLELALSGYGYTF
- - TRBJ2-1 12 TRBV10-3 TGTGCCATCGAGACAGGCCCTAATGAGCAGTTCTTC CAIETGPNEQFF
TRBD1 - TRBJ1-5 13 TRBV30 TGTGCCTGGAGCGCGCAGGGGGATCAGCCCCAGCATTTT CAWSAQGDQPQHF
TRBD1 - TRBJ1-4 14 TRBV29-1 TGCAGCGTTGCTGGATCGACAGGGGGTGAAAAACTGTTTTTT CSVAGSTGGEKLFF
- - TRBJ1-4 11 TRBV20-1 TGCAGTGCTGGGCTTAATGAAAAACTGTTTTTT CSAGLNEKLFF
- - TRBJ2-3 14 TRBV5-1 TGCGCCAGCAGCTGGGTCCCGGCGGGAGATACGCAGTATTTT CASSWVPAGDTQYF
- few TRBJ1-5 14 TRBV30 TGTGCCTGGAGTGCTGAGCCTCCGGGGCAGCCCCAGCATTTT CAWSAEPPGQPQHF
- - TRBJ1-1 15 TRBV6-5 TGTGCCAGCAAAAAAACAGGGAGTAGTAACACTGAAGCTTTCTTT CASKKTGSSNTEAFF
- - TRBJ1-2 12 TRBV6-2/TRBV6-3 TGTGCCAGCAGCCGAACAGGGTTTGGCTACACCTTC CASSRTGFGYTF
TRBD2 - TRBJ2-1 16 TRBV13 TGTGCCAGCAGCTTACGCTTAGCGGGGGGGCCGGGAGAGCAGTTCTTC CASSLRLAGGPGEQFF
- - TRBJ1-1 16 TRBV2 TGTGCCAGCAGTACCCCCCCAACCCTAATGAACACTGAAGCTTTCTTT CASSTPPTLMNTEAFF
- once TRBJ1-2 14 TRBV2 TGTGCCAGCAGTGAAGAAAGGGGCAGCTATGGCTACACCTTC CASSEERGSYGYTF
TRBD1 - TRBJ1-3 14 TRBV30 TGTGCCTGGAGTGTACAGGGGTCTGGAAACACCATATATTTT CAWSVQGSGNTIYF
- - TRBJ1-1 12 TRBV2 TGTGCCAGCCCCTGGAGGAACACTGAAGCTTTCTTT CASPWRNTEAFF
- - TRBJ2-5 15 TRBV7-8 TGTGCCAGCAGCTTAGCGTGGGGGGGGGCCACGACCCAGTACTTC CASSLAWGGATTQYF
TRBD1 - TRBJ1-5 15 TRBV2 TGTGCCAGCAGCCTCGACAGGGCGAGTAATCAGCCCCAGCATTTT CASSLDRASNQPQHF
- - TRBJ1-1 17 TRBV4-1 TGCGCCAGCAGCCCCGCGCCTCCCCGACAGTTGAACACTGAAGCTTTCTTT CASSPAPPRQLNTEAFF
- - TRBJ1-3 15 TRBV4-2 TGTGCCAGCAGCCTAAGCAGGGCGCCGGGAAACACCATATATTTT CASSLSRAPGNTIYF
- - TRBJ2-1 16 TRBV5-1 TGCGCCAGCAGCTTGGCCCGATTAGAAATAAGCAATGAGCAGTTCTTC CASSLARLEISNEQFF
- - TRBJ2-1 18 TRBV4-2 TGTGCCAGCAGCCAAGGGGCCGGTTACGGCCCATCCTACAATGAGCAGTTCTTC CASSQGAGYGPSYNEQFF
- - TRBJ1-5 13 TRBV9 TGTGCCAGCAGCGCCGGGGAAAGGGAGCCCCAGCATTTT CASSAGEREPQHF
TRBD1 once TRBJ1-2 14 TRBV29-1 TGCAGCGTTACCGACAGGGAAAACGGTCATGGCTACACCTTC CSVTDRENGHGYTF
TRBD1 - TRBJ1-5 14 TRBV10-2 TGCGCCAGCCGACAGGGGGCGTGGGATCAGCCCCAGCATTTT CASRQGAWDQPQHF